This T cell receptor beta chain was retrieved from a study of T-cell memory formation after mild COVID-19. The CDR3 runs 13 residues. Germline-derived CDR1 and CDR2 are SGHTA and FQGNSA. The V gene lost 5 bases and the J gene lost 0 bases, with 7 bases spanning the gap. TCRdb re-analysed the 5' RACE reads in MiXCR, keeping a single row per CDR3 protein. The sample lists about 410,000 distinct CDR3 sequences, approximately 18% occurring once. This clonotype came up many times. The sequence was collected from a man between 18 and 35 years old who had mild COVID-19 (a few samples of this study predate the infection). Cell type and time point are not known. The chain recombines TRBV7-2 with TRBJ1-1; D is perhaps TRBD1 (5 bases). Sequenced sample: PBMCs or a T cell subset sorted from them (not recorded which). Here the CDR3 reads CASSTDMNTEAFF. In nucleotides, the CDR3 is TGTGCCAGCAGCACGGACATGAACACTGAAGCTTTCTTT.